This T cell receptor (beta chain) is drawn from a study of T-cell reconstitution after alpha-beta-depleted transplantation in children. This clonotype has ten or more counts. Its antigen is undetermined. Findings and limits, study-wide: It was newly produced T cells that mostly accounted for T-cell counts and diversity one year after transplant. It was surviving recipient T cells and thymic progenitors that gave some patients high TCRbeta diversity at day 60. Two months or so post-transplant, alpha-beta T cells reportedly derived from several hundred expanded graft clones.

This CDR3 spans 11 amino acids. CDR1 is SGHDT, CDR2 YYEEEE, per germline. The ends were cut back, 1 base at V and 6 bases at J, with 4 bases in the middle. Unique molecular identifiers tagged the TCRbeta library. Via MiXCR, TCRdb re-called the PCR reads, giving one row per CDR3 protein. The sample records 600,000 to 700,000 distinct CDR3 sequences, around 13% being singletons. Material: PBMCs, obtained before TCRalphabeta/CD19-depleted stem cell transplant. The chain carries TRBV5-6 and TRBJ2-5; D remains unclear. This clonotype originated in a girl aged 2-15 years with congenital amegakaryocytic thrombocytopenia, due to receive a stem cell transplant. The CDR3, as DNA: TGTGCCAGCAGCTTGAGGAAGACCCAGTACTTC. Its protein product is CASSLRKTQYF. Complete variable domain (other parts from reference TRBV5-6 and TRBJ2-5): DAGVTQSPTHLIKTRGQQVTLRCSPKSGHDTVSWYQQALGQGPQFIFQYYEEEERQRGNFPDRFSGHQFPNYSSELNVNALLLGDSALYLCASSLRKTQYFGPGTRLLVL.